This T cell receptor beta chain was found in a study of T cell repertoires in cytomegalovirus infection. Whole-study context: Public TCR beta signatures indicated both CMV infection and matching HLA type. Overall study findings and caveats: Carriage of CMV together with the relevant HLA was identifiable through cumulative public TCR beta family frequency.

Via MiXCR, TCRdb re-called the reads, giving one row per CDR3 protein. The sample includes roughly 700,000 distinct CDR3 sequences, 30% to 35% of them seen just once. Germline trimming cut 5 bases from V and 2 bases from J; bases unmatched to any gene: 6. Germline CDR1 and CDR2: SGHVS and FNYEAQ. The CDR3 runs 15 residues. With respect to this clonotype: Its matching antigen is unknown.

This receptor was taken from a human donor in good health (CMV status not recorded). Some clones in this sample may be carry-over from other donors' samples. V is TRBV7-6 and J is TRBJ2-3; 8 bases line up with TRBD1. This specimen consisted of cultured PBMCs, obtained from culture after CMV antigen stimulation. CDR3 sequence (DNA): TGTGCCAGCAGCAAAACAGGGGGGCTCACAGATACGCAGTATTTT. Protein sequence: CASSKTGGLTDTQYF.